A single sample is the source of the 30 T cell receptor beta chains below, sequenced in a study of blood T cell repertoires in COVID-19. Sequencing used immunoSEQ multiplex PCR; TCRdb keeps in-frame clones, though not all of them. The table lists around 100,000 clones, roughly four fifths of them singletons, with less than 6% in the top ten. Sequencing was performed on peripheral blood. These TCRs come from an elderly man with COVID-19, enrolled during active disease.

This clone has more than one count but fewer than ten. This chain connects TRBV7-3 to TRBJ2-1; a possible D gene is TRBD2 (5 bases). The germline gives CDR1 SGHTA, CDR2 FQGTGA. The CDR3 covers 15 residues. The V and J ends lost 5 bases and 6 bases respectively, with 17 bases between them. CDR3 sequence: CASSPERAKVNEQFF. Here the CDR3 DNA reads TGTGCCAGCAGCCCCGAGAGGGCTAAGGTCAATGAGCAGTTCTTC.

This rearrangement joins TRBV11-2 to TRBJ2-7; 15 nucleotides line up with TRBD2. The trim removed 5 bases at V and 3 bases at J, leaving 5 bases unmatched. Per the germline V gene, CDR1 is SGHAT and CDR2 is FQNNGV. There are 16 residues in the CDR3. CDR3 coding DNA: TGTGCCAGCAGCCGGGGACTAGCGGGAGGTGACTACGAGCAGTACTTC. Its protein is CASSRGLAGGDYEQYF.

In this sample, this clone turned up many times. The chain links TRBV4-2 to TRBJ1-2, with TRBD1 as a possible D gene (6 bases). The CDR3 runs 17 residues. Germline loops: CDR1 LGHNA, CDR2 YNFKEQ. V was trimmed by 2 bases and J by 7 bases, leaving 23 bases between them. CDR3 loop: CASSQISQAGGDRGYTF. CDR3 bases: TGTGCCAGCAGCCAAATTTCACAGGCGGGGGGCGACCGTGGCTACACCTTC.

This chain joins TRBV2 and TRBJ1-1; TRBD1 aligns across 8 bases. Germline values: CDR1 SNHLY, CDR2 FYNNEI. The CDR3 totals 13 residues. The ends lost 7 bases at V and 5 bases at J; junction bases unmatched: 6. The CDR3 DNA is TGTGCCAGCAAAGGACAGGGTTTGACTGAAGCTTTCTTT. The encoded protein is CASKGQGLTEAFF.

This chain uses TRBV7-2 with TRBJ2-5; no definite D call. Germline-derived CDR1 and CDR2 are SGHTA and FQGNSA. Trimming took 0 bases from V and 6 from J, leaving 5 bases between them. This CDR3 is 12 amino acids long. The CDR3 loop is CASSLAYQTQYF. The DNA of the CDR3 is TGTGCCAGCAGCTTAGCGTATCAGACCCAGTACTTC.

CDR3 DNA: TGTGCCAGCTCACCAAATCAGGGGACGGGCGCTGAAGCTTTCTTT. Its translation: CASSPNQGTGAEAFF. The chain is built from TRBV18 and TRBJ1-1; D perhaps matches TRBD1 (6 bases). The CDR3 sequence is 15 residues long. CDR1 is KGHSH and CDR2 is LQKENI in the germline V gene. With 2 bases removed from V and 6 bases from J, the gap between germline ends came to 16 bases.

The chain couples TRBV5-1 to TRBJ2-1, with D possibly TRBD2 on 6 matching bases. The CDR3 contains 15 residues. Trimming took off 0 bases at V and 5 bases at J, with 12 bases between the two ends. Germline V gene lookup returns CDR1 SGHRS and CDR2 YFSETQ. DNA of the CDR3: TGCGCCAGCAGCTTGGTCCCGGGACTTAACAATGAGCAGTTCTTC. Protein sequence: CASSLVPGLNNEQFF.

The V and J genes are TRBV2 and TRBJ1-4, with 7 bases identical to TRBD1. The ends lost 8 bases at V and 2 bases at J; junction bases unmatched: 8. The CDR3 length is 15 residues. From germline, CDR1 is SNHLY and CDR2 FYNNEI. CDR3 protein: CASALRQGTNEKLFF. The CDR3 nucleotides read TGTGCCAGCGCCCTACGACAGGGCACTAATGAAAAACTGTTTTTT.

The rearrangement joins TRBV28 to TRBJ2-1; D may be TRBD2 (5 bases). This CDR3 has 16 amino acids. Per germline, CDR1 MDHEN and CDR2 SYDVKM. The germline V and J ends were trimmed by 2 bases and 6 bases, with 17 bases remaining between them. The CDR3 reads CASSLRSGMLSNEQFF. The CDR3 DNA reads TGTGCCAGCAGTTTAAGGTCCGGGATGCTCTCCAATGAGCAGTTCTTC.

The chain combines TRBV29-1 with TRBJ2-7, with a weak D call TRBD2 (5 bases). Trimming removed 0 bases at V and 3 bases at J, with 9 bases between. This CDR3 comprises 13 residues. The V gene's germline CDR1 is SQVTM and CDR2 ANQGSEA. Here the CDR3 reads CSVEDSGIYEQYF. The CDR3 DNA follows: TGCAGCGTTGAAGATTCGGGAATCTACGAGCAGTACTTC.

This chain uses TRBV6-4 with TRBJ1-6; 7 positions agree with TRBD1. Germline V gene data show CDR1 as MRHNA and CDR2 as SNTAGT. Trimming at V came to 4 bases and at J to 10 bases, leaving 10 bases not matched to a gene. The CDR3 extends over 15 amino acids. The CDR3 here is CASSAETGSKSPLHF. Here the CDR3 DNA reads TGTGCCAGCAGTGCCGAGACAGGGAGTAAGTCACCCCTCCACTTT.

This clone turned up a few times. The V gene is TRBV5-6, the J gene TRBJ1-4; a weak D match, TRBD1 (6 bases). There are 16 residues in the CDR3. V was clipped by 3 bases and J by 5 bases, with 17 bases between them. Germline CDR1 is SGHDT and CDR2 is YYEEEE. CDR3 in amino acids: CASSSPRQGQNEKLFF. In DNA form, the CDR3 reads TGTGCCAGCAGCTCCCCCAGGCAGGGACAAAATGAAAAACTGTTTTTT.

This rearrangement joins TRBV6-2 or TRBV6-3 to TRBJ1-5, with a weak D call TRBD1 (6 bases). The V end was cut by 4 bases, the J end by 0 bases, with 19 bases between. The germline V gene encodes CDR1 MNHEY and CDR2 SVGEGT. The CDR3 has 18 amino acids. CDR3 sequence: CASSFLRGTGYSNQPQHF. CDR3 sequence (DNA): TGTGCCAGCAGTTTCCTCAGGGGTACGGGATATAGCAATCAGCCCCAGCATTTT.

This clone was observed once. The V gene is TRBV27, the J gene TRBJ2-7; TRBD1 aligns across 11 bases. The CDR3 is made up of 16 amino acids. V gave up 3 bases and J gave up 3 bases; unmatched junction bases: 7. In germline, CDR1 is MNHEY, CDR2 SMNVEV (reference sequence). The CDR3 coding sequence is TGTGCCAGCAGTTTCTCCGGACAGGGGGCAATCTACGAGCAGTACTTC. Amino acids: CASSFSGQGAIYEQYF.

The rearrangement links TRBV11-3 to TRBJ2-3; D uncertain. Trimming took off 1 base at V and 2 bases at J, with 16 bases between the two ends. The germline CDR1 and CDR2 sequences are SGHNT and YENEEA. This CDR3 region has 17 residues. The CDR3 sequence is CASSLGSAATVTDTQYF. CDR3 sequence (DNA): TGTGCCAGCAGCTTAGGATCCGCGGCGACGGTCACAGATACGCAGTATTTT.

This clone was recorded once. The rearrangement joins TRBV6-4 to TRBJ2-3; D remains unclear. CDR3 size: 15 residues. Looked up from germline, CDR1 is MRHNA and CDR2 is SNTAGT. V was clipped by 2 bases and J by 5 bases, with 14 bases between them. DNA of the CDR3: TGTGCCAGCAGTGACCGCCAAGGCCGACTAGATACGCAGTATTTT. It encodes CASSDRQGRLDTQYF.

This rearrangement joins TRBV5-1 to TRBJ2-7; D not certain. Germline V gene data show CDR1 as SGHRS and CDR2 as YFSETQ. V was pared by 2 bases and J by 6 bases, with 6 bases between. The CDR3 is 11 amino acids. The CDR3 coding sequence is TGCGCCAGCAGCTTTCGAGCCGAGCAGTACTTC. This sequence encodes CASSFRAEQYF.

As for this clone: A junction boundary mismatches the germline segment, possibly from a read error. This chain joins TRBV3-1 (or the pseudogene TRBV3-2) and TRBJ1-3; D remains unclear. CDR3 length equals 16 residues. Germline-derived CDR1 and CDR2 are LGHDT and YNNKEL (reference sequence). CDR3 DNA sequence: TGTGCCAGCAGCCAACGCGTCGGGTCGACTGGGAACACCATATATTTT. It yields the protein CASSQRVGSTGNTIYF.

J is TRBJ2-2 and V is TRBV3-1 (or the pseudogene TRBV3-2), with 7 bases fitting TRBD1. J was trimmed by 3 bases and V by 4 bases; bases with no gene match: 5. Germline V gives CDR1 LGHDT, CDR2 YNNKEL (reference sequence). This CDR3 is built from 15 residues. The CDR3 nucleotides read TGTGCCAGCAGCCGTGGACAGGCCCACACCGGGGAGCTGTTTTTT. The encoded protein is CASSRGQAHTGELFF.

V gene TRBV18 combines with J gene TRBJ2-3; D might be TRBD2 (5 bases). The ends were cut back, 2 bases at V and 3 bases at J, with 15 bases in the middle. This CDR3 is built from 16 residues. Germline V gene sequence: CDR1 KGHSH, CDR2 LQKENI. The CDR3 loop is CASSPVTSYGTDTQYF. CDR3 bases: TGTGCCAGCTCACCAGTCACTAGTTATGGGACAGATACGCAGTATTTT.

The V call is TRBV9, the J call TRBJ1-3; D unresolved. CDR1 and CDR2 from the germline V gene are SGDLS and YYNGEE. V lost 0 bases and J lost 0, with 7 bases in between. The CDR3 runs to 15 residues. The CDR3 bases are TGTGCCAGCAGCGTAGACGGGTCCTCTGGAAACACCATATATTTT. This codes for CASSVDGSSGNTIYF.

The chain combines TRBV30 with TRBJ2-7; D is uncertain. The CDR3 is made up of 11 amino acids. Germline V CDR1 and CDR2: GTSNPN, SVGIG (reference sequence). V was shortened by 4 bases and J by 9 bases, with 13 bases between the two germline ends. The DNA for the CDR3 is TGTGCCTGGAATCCAGGAATGGGGCAGTACTTC. Protein: CAWNPGMGQYF.

The rearrangement joins TRBV28 to TRBJ2-3; 10 nucleotides line up with TRBD2. This CDR3 contains 16 residues. With V trimmed by 1 base and J by 7 bases, 8 bases remained unmatched. Germline lookup yields CDR1 MDHEN and CDR2 SYDVKM. The CDR3 loop is CASSLSLAGVLYTQYF. The CDR3 DNA is TGTGCCAGCAGTTTATCGCTAGCGGGAGTATTGTATACGCAGTATTTT. Variable domain in full (rest from reference TRBV28 and TRBJ2-3): DVKVTQSSRYLVKRTGEKVFLECVQDMDHENMFWYRQDPGLGLRLIYFSYDVKMKEKGDIPEGYSVSREKKERFSLILESASTNQTSMYLCASSLSLAGVLYTQYFGPGTRLTVL.

The rearrangement links TRBV5-5 to TRBJ2-7; the D call may be TRBD1 or TRBD2 (6 bases each). The CDR3 sequence is 15 residues long. Germline CDR1 reads SGHKS; CDR2 reads YYEKEE (reference sequence). V was trimmed by 4 bases and J by 3 bases, leaving 17 bases between them. The CDR3 coding sequence is TGTGCCAGCAGCCTGGAGGGACATACCTTCTACGAGCAGTACTTC. This translates into CASSLEGHTFYEQYF.

V and J are TRBV5-8 and TRBJ1-2, with D possibly being TRBD1 (5 bases). Between the trimmed V and J ends, which lost 5 bases and 4 bases, there was a span of 18 bases. Germline V gene lookup returns CDR1 SGHTS and CDR2 YDEGEE. This CDR3 is built from 15 residues. The CDR3 nucleotides read TGTGCCAGCAGTAACGGGGGTCGACTGCCCTATGGCTACACCTTC. Residues: CASSNGGRLPYGYTF.

This chain connects TRBV7-2 to TRBJ1-2, with D tentatively TRBD1 (6 bases). There are 14 residues in the CDR3. Trimming removed 1 base from V and 3 bases from J, with 9 bases in between. Per germline, CDR1 SGHTA and CDR2 FQGNSA. CDR3 sequence reads: CASSLGRTDYGYTF. DNA of the CDR3: TGTGCCAGCAGCTTAGGGAGGACAGACTATGGCTACACCTTC.

The chain couples TRBV6-1 to TRBJ2-7, with 8 bases fitting TRBD1. This CDR3 contains 15 residues. The V segment lost 2 bases and the J segment 4 bases; nucleotides outside the gene matches: 7. Germline CDR1 MNHNS, CDR2 SASEGT. CDR3 residues: CASSEYGQGVYEQYF. As DNA, the CDR3 is TGTGCCAGCAGTGAATACGGACAGGGTGTTTACGAGCAGTACTTC.

The chain employs TRBV5-1 and TRBJ1-1, with D possibly TRBD1 on 5 matching bases. In germline, CDR1 is SGHRS, CDR2 YFSETQ. The CDR3 length is 14 residues. The V and J ends lost 3 bases and 4 bases respectively, with 13 bases between them. The CDR3 sequence is CASSSLSGLTEAFF. The CDR3 DNA is TGCGCCAGCAGCTCATTGTCAGGGCTCACTGAAGCTTTCTTT.

The gene calls are TRBV11-1 and TRBJ2-5, with 14 bases aligning to TRBD2. The J segment lost 4 bases and the V segment lost 4 bases, leaving 2 bases of the junction unmatched. Germline V gives CDR1 SGHAT, CDR2 FQDESV (reference sequence). The CDR3 contains 15 residues. CDR3 sequence: CASSSGLAGVETQYF. The CDR3 DNA is TGTGCCAGCAGCTCGGGACTAGCGGGAGTAGAGACCCAGTACTTC.

The genes are TRBV7-2 and TRBJ2-7; TRBD2 matches at 8 bases. V trimming: 5 bases; J trimming: 2 bases; junction bases outside the gene matches: 8. The germline V gene has CDR1 SGHTA and CDR2 FQGNSA. There are 15 residues in the CDR3. CDR3 nucleotides: TGTGCCAGCAGCGTAAGAGCGGGGGAAGCCTACGAGCAGTACTTC. Its translation is CASSVRAGEAYEQYF.